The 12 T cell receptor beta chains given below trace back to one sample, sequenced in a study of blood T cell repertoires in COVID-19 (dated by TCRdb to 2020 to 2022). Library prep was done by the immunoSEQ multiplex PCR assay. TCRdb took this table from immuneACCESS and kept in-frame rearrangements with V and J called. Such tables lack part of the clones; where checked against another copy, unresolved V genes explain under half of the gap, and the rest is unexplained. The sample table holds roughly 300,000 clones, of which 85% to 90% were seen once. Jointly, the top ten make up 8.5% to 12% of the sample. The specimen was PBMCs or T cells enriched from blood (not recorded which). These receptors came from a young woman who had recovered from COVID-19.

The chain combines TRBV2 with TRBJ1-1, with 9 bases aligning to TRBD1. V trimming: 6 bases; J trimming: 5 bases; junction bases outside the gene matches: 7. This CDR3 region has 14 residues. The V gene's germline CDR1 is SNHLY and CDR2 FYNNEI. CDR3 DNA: TGTGCCAGCAGGAGGACAGGGGTAGGGACTGAAGCTTTCTTT. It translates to CASRRTGVGTEAFF.

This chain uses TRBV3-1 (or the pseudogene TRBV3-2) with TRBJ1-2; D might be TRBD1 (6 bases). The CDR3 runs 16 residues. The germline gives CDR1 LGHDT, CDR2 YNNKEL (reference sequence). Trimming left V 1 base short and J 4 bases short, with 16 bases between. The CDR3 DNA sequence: TGTGCCAGCAGCCAAGCCTCGTCAGGGGTTCGCTATGGCTACACCTTC. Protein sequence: CASSQASSGVRYGYTF.

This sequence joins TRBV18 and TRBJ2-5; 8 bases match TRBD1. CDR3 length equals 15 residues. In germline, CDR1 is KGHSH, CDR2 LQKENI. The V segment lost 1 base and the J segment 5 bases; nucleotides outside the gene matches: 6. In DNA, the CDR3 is TGTGCCAGCTCACCACTTGGGACAGGAACCGAGACCCAGTACTTC. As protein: CASSPLGTGTETQYF.

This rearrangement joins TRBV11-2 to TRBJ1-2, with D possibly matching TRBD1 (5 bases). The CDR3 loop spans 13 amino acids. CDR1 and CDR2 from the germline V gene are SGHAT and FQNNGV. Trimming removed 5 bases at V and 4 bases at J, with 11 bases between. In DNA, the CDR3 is TGTGCCAGCAGCCCTGGGGGGAGCTATGGCTACACCTTC. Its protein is CASSPGGSYGYTF.

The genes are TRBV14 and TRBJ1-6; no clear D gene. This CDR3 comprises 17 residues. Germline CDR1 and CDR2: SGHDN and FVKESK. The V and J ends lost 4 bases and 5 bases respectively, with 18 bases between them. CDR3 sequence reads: CASSPRELVSDNSPLHF. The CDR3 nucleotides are TGTGCCAGCAGCCCCCGGGAATTGGTTTCAGATAATTCACCCCTCCACTTT. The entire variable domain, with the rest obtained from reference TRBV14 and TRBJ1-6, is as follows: EAGVTQFPSHSVIEKGQTVTLRCDPISGHDNLYWYRRVMGKEIKFLLHFVKESKQDESGMPNNRFLAERTGGTYSTLKVQPAELEDSGVYFCASSPRELVSDNSPLHFGNGTRLTVT.

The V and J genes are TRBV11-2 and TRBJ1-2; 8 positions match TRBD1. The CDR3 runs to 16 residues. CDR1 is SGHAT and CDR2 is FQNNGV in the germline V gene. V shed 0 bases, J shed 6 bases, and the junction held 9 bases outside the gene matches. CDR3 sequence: CASSLDGRTGQHGYTF. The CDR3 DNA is TGTGCCAGCAGCTTAGATGGTAGGACAGGGCAACATGGCTACACCTTC. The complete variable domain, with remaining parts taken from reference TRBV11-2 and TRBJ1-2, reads EAGVAQSPRYKIIEKRQSVAFWCNPISGHATLYWYQQILGQGPKLLIQFQNNGVVDDSQLPKDRFSAERLKGVDSTLKIQPAKLEDSAVYLCASSLDGRTGQHGYTFGSGTRLTVV.

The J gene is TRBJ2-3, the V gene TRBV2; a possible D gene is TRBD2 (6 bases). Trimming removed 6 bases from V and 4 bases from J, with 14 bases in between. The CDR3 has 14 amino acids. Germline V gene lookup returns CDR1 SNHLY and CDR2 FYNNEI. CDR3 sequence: CASSQGGMADTQYF. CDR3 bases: TGTGCCAGCAGCCAGGGCGGGATGGCAGATACGCAGTATTTT. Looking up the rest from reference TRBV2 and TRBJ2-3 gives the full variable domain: EPEVTQTPSHQVTQMGQEVILRCVPISNHLYFYWYRQILGQKVEFLVSFYNNEISEKSEIFDDQFSVERPDGSNFTLKIRSTKLEDSAMYFCASSQGGMADTQYFGPGTRLTVL.

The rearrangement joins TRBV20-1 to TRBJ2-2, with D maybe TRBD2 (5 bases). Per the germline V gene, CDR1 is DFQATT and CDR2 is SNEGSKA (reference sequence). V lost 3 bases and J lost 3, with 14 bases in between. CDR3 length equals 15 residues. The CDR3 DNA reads TGCAGTGCTAGTCGCGATCCCGGGGACACCGGGGAGCTGTTTTTT. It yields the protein CSASRDPGDTGELFF.

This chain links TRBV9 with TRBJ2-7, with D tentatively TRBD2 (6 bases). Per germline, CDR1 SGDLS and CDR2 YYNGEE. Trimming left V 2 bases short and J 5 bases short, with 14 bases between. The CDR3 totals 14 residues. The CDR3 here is CASSVGGDRNEQYF. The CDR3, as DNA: TGTGCCAGCAGCGTTGGAGGGGATCGGAACGAGCAGTACTTC.

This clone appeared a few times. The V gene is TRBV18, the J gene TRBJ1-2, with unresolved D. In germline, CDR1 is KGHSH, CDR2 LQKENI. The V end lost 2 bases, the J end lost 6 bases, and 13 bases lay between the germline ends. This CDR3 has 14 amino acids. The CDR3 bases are TGTGCCAGCTCACCAATAGGGCTGCGGGATGGCTACACCTTC. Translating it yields CASSPIGLRDGYTF.

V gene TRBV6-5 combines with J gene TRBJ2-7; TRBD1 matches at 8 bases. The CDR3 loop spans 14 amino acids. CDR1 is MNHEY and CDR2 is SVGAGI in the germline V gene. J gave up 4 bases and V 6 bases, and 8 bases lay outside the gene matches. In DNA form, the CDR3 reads TGTGCCAGCAGAAAAACAGGGGGACTTTACGAGCAGTACTTC. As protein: CASRKTGGLYEQYF.

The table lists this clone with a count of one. DNA for the CDR3: TGTGCCAGCAGTTCCCTTAGCGGAGGTAACTACGAGCAGTACTTC. Protein product: CASSSLSGGNYEQYF. The chain links TRBV27 to TRBJ2-7; a weak D match, TRBD2 (6 bases). Germline CDR1 reads MNHEY; CDR2 reads SMNVEV (reference sequence). The CDR3 totals 15 residues. Trimming stripped 4 bases from V and 3 bases from J, with 16 bases between.